This TCR beta chain was found in a study of beta chain features in type 1 diabetes. Study at large: Examination spanned roughly 110 million sorted cells from all samples.

In its sample, this clone was seen a few times. Its antigen remains unidentified. Investigators reverse transcribed all isolated RNA, so they sequenced expressed TCRB transcripts. For naive, central memory and regulatory T cell samples, reads averaged about 3.7 million. Profiled with immunoSEQ multiplex PCR; TCRdb holds only in-frame clones, not every one. The sample shows about 160,000 clones, about 9% of them seen only once. Findings and limits, study-wide: PCR might favor shorter templates, but any such skew would affect patients and controls equally. TCRB CDR3 length was moderately but significantly reduced in all four CD4+ subsets of Type 1 diabetes patients. Naive, central memory and Treg TCRB repertoires seemed to resemble each other more closely in patients than they did in healthy donors.

This receptor was taken from a woman in her 30s with type 1 diabetes. Sequencing input: central memory CD4+ T cells from blood.

DNA of the CDR3: TGCGCCAGCAGCTGGGGCCCAGGGGGCCGGGATGAAGCTTTCTTT. Translation gives CASSWGPGGRDEAFF. The chain couples TRBV5-1 to TRBJ1-1; 8 bases agree with TRBD1. The CDR3 is made up of 15 amino acids. The V gene end was trimmed by 3 bases and the J gene end by 7 bases; junction bases not matched to a gene: 11. The V gene's germline CDR1 is SGHRS and CDR2 YFSETQ.